The source of this T cell receptor beta chain is a study of blood T cell repertoires in COVID-19. Study-level information: From T cells, B-cell-depleted T cells, or PBMCs came the material, which was cDNA or gDNA.

Germline CDR1 is WSHSY and CDR2 is SAAADI. The junction had 7 bases not matched to a gene; V was cut back by 6 bases and J by 13 bases. The CDR3 has 14 residues. Sequencing used immunoSEQ multiplex PCR; TCRdb keeps in-frame clones, though not all of them. Seen here are 150,000 to 200,000 clones, 90% observed once, and the top ten hold about 0.54%. The TCR originated in a man aged 45-65 years with acute or convalescent COVID-19. What was sequenced was peripheral blood. The gene calls are TRBV10-2 and TRBJ2-1, with 15 bases aligning to TRBD2. CDR3 region: CASSGLAGGIDQFF. The CDR3 DNA reads as TGCGCCAGCAGCGGACTAGCGGGAGGGATTGACCAGTTCTTC.